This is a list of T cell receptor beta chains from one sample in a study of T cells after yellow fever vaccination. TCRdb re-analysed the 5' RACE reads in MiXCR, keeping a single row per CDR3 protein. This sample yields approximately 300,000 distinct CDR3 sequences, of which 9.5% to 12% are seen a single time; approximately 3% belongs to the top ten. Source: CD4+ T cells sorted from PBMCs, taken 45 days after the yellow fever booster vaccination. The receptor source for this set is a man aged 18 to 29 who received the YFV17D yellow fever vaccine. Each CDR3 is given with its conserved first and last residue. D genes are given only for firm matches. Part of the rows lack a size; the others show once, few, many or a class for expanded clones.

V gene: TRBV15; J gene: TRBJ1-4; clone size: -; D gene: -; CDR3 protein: CATSRGQGQEKLFF; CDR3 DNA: TGTGCCACCAGCCGGGGGCAGGGCCAGGAAAAACTGTTTTTT
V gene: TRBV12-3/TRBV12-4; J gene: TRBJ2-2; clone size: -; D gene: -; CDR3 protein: CASSLRGIGTGELFF; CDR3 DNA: TGTGCCAGCAGTTTAAGGGGGATAGGTACCGGGGAGCTGTTTTTT
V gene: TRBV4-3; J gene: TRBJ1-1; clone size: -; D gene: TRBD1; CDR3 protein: CASSQEQDRGYTEAFF; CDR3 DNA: TGCGCCAGCAGCCAAGAACAGGACAGGGGTTACACTGAAGCTTTCTTT
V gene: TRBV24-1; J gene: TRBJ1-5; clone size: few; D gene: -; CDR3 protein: CATSDSRQGNQPQHF; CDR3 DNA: TGTGCCACCAGTGATTCCCGACAGGGCAATCAGCCCCAGCATTTT
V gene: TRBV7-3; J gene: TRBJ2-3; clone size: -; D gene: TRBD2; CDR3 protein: CASSPTGLASVDTQYF; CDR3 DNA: TGTGCCAGCAGCCCAACGGGACTAGCGTCGGTGGATACGCAGTATTTT
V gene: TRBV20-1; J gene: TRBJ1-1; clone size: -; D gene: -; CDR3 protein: CSARSWGSNTEAFF; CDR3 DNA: TGCAGTGCGAGATCGTGGGGATCGAACACTGAAGCTTTCTTT
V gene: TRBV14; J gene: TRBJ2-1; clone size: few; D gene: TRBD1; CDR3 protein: CASSQPWTGMHEQFF; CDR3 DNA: TGTGCCAGCAGCCAGCCCTGGACAGGGATGCATGAGCAGTTCTTC
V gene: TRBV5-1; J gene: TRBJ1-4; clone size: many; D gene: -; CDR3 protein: CASSLGNPNEKLFF; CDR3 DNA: TGCGCCAGCAGCTTGGGCAATCCCAATGAAAAACTGTTTTTT
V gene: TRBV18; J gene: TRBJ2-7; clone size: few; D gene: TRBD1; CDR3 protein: CASSPPSGGGQQYF; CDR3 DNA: TGTGCCAGCTCACCACCGTCAGGGGGCGGTCAACAGTACTTC
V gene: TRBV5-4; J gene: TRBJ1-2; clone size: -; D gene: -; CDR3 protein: CASTRQGGGYGYTF; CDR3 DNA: TGTGCCAGCACCCGGCAGGGCGGAGGCTATGGCTACACCTTC
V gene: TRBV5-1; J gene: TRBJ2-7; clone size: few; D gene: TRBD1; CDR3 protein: CASSGGTGEVYEQYF; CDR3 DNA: TGCGCCAGCAGCGGCGGGACAGGCGAAGTTTACGAGCAGTACTTC
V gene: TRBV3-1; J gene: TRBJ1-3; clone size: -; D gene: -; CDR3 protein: CASSQGGGGNTIYF; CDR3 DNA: TGTGCCAGCAGCCAAGGCGGAGGAGGAAACACCATATATTTT
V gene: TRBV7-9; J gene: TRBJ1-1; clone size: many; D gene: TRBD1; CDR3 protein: CASSAQGETEAFF; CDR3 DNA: TGTGCCAGCAGCGCGCAGGGGGAAACTGAAGCTTTCTTT
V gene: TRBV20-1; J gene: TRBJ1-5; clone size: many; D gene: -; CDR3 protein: CSAAPGGQDQPQHF; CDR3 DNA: TGCAGTGCTGCACCAGGAGGGCAGGATCAGCCCCAGCATTTT
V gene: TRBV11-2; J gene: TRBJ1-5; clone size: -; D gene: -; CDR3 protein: CASSFQGAQPQHF; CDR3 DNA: TGTGCCAGCAGCTTCCAGGGAGCTCAGCCCCAGCATTTT
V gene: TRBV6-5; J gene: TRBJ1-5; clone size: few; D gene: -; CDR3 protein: CASSYSVGYQPQHF; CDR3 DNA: TGTGCCAGCAGTTACTCAGTAGGGTATCAGCCCCAGCATTTT
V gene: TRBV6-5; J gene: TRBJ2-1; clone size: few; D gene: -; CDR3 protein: CASSRPGGRYNEQFF; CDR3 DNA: TGTGCCAGCAGCAGGCCAGGCGGGCGCTACAATGAGCAGTTCTTC
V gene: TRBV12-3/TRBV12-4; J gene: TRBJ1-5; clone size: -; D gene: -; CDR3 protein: CASSLGRVEPQHF; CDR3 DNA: TGTGCCAGCAGTTTGGGTAGGGTGGAGCCCCAGCATTTT
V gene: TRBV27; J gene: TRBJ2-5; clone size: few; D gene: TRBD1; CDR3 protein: CASSQGTGLGTQYF; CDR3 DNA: TGTGCCAGCAGTCAAGGGACAGGGTTAGGGACCCAGTACTTC
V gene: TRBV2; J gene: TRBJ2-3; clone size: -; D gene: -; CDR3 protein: CASSESSSTDTQYF; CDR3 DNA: TGTGCCAGCAGTGAATCTTCCTCCACAGATACGCAGTATTTT
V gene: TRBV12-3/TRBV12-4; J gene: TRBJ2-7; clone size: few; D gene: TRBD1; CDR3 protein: CASRRTGGLGYEQYF; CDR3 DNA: TGTGCCAGCAGGCGGACAGGGGGCTTAGGATACGAGCAGTACTTC
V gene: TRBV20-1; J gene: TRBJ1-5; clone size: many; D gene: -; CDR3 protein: CSARGQNPSQHF; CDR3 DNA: TGCAGTGCCCGCGGACAAAATCCCAGCCAGCATTTT
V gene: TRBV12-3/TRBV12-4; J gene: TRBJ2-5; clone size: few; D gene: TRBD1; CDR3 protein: CASSLRDRGETQYF; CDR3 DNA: TGTGCCAGCAGTTTAAGGGACAGGGGTGAGACCCAGTACTTC
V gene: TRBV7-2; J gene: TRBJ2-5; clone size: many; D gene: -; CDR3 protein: CASSLVREETQYF; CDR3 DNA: TGTGCCAGCAGCTTAGTTCGGGAAGAGACCCAGTACTTC
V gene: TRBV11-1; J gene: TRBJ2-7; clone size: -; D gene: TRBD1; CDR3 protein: CASSLNRGREQYF; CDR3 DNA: TGTGCCAGCAGCCTCAACAGGGGGCGCGAGCAGTACTTC
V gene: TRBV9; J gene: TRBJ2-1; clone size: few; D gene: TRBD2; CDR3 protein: CASSVMGLAGSSYNEQFF; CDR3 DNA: TGTGCCAGCAGCGTAATGGGGCTAGCGGGGAGCTCCTACAATGAGCAGTTCTTC
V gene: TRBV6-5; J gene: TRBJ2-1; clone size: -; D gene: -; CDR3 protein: CASSLPGGGEQFF; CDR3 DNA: TGTGCCAGCAGCCTTCCAGGAGGCGGTGAGCAGTTCTTC
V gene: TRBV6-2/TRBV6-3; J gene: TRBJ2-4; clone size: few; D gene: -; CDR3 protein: CASSYRSGVGLAKNIQYF; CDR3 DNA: TGTGCCAGCAGTTACCGGTCCGGCGTCGGACTAGCCAAAAACATTCAGTACTTC
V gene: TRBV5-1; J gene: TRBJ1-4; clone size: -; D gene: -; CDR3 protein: CASSFGQINEKLFF; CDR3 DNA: TGCGCCAGCAGCTTCGGACAGATTAATGAAAAACTGTTTTTT
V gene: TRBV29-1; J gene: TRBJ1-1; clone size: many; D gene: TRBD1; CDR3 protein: CSAGQGVATEAFF; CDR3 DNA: TGCAGCGCAGGACAGGGGGTAGCCACTGAAGCTTTCTTT
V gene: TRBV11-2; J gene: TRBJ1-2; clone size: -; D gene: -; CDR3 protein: CASSSGLYGYTF; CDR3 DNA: TGTGCCAGCAGCTCGGGACTCTATGGCTACACCTTC
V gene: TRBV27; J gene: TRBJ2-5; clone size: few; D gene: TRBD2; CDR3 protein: CASQTLAGMQETQYF; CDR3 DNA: TGTGCCAGCCAAACCCTAGCGGGGATGCAAGAGACCCAGTACTTC
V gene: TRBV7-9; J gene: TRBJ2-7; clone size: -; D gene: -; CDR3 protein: CASSPDGRYEWPYF; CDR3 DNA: TGTGCCAGCAGCCCGGACGGACGGTACGAGTGGCCGTACTTC
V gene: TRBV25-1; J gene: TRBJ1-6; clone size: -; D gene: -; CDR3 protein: CASSDTGNSPLHF; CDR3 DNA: TGTGCCAGCAGTGATACAGGGAATTCACCCCTCCACTTT
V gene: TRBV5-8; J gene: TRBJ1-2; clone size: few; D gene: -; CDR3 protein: CASSFAGTQALYGYTF; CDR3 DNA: TGTGCCAGCAGTTTCGCCGGGACCCAGGCTCTCTATGGCTACACCTTC
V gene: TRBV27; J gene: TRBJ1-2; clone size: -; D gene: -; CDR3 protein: CASSKRGVDSYGYTF; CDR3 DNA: TGTGCCAGCAGCAAGCGAGGCGTGGACAGCTATGGCTACACCTTC
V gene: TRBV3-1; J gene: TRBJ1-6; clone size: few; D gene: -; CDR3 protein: CASSHRSSDSPLHF; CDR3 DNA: TGTGCCAGCAGTCACAGGTCGTCTGATTCACCCCTCCACTTT
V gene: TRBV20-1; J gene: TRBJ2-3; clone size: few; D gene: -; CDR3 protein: CSARDDGGPDTQYF; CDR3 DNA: TGCAGTGCTAGAGATGATGGGGGACCAGATACGCAGTATTTT